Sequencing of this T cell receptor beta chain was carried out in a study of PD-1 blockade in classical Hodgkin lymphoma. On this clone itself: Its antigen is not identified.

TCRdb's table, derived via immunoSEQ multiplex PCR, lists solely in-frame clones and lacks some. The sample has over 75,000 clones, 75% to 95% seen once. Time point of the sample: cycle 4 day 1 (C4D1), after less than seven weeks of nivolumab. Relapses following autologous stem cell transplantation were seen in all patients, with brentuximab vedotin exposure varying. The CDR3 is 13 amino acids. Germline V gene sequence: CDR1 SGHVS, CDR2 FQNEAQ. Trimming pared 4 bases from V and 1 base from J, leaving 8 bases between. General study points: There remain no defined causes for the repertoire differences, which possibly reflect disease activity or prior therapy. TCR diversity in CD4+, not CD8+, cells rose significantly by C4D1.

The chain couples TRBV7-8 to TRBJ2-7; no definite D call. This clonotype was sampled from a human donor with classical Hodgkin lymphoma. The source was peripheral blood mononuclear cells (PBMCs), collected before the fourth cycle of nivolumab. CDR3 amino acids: CASSSGPSYEQYF. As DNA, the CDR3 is TGTGCCAGCAGCTCCGGGCCATCCTACGAGCAGTACTTC.